These 32 T cell receptor beta chains came from one sample sequenced in a study of cytomegalovirus exposure and HLA in healthy donors. Amplification used 60 Vbeta primers and 13 Jbeta primers. Clones were read by immunoSEQ multiplex PCR, and TCRdb kept only the in-frame ones, dropping some. The sample includes fewer than 120,000 clones, more than 60% of them seen just once. Sequenced input: PBMCs. All receptors come from a man aged 30-40 years in good health and CMV-seropositive.

V usage is TRBV18 and J usage is TRBJ2-2; no definite D call. This CDR3 spans 14 amino acids. Trimming stripped 1 base from V and 5 bases from J, with 8 bases between. Germline V CDR1 and CDR2: KGHSH, LQKENI. This chain's CDR3 is CASSPRSETGELFF. The CDR3, as DNA: TGTGCCAGCTCACCACGTTCGGAGACCGGGGAGCTGTTTTTT.

A few counts support this clone. The rearrangement uses TRBV7-9 and TRBJ2-2; D not resolved. Trimming removed 4 bases from V and 1 base from J, with 7 bases in between. This CDR3 has 14 amino acids. Germline assignment: CDR1 SEHNR and CDR2 FQNEAQ (reference sequence). CDR3 DNA sequence: TGTGCCAGCAGCTGGGCAGAGAACACCGGGGAGCTGTTTTTT. Amino acid sequence: CASSWAENTGELFF.

This clone was found a few times. The gene calls are TRBV6-6 and TRBJ1-5; no clear D. Germline CDR1 MNHNY, CDR2 SVGAGI (reference sequence). This CDR3 contains 14 residues. With 5 bases removed from V and 1 base from J, the gap between germline ends came to 9 bases. Here the CDR3 DNA reads TGTGCCAGCAGTCAAAGCGACAGCAATCAGCCCCAGCATTTT. Protein sequence: CASSQSDSNQPQHF.

This chain joins TRBV25-1 and TRBJ1-2; D may be TRBD1 (6 bases). The CDR3 totals 13 residues. From germline, CDR1 is MGHDK and CDR2 SYGVNS. Trimming shortened V by 6 bases and J by 4 bases, and 12 bases separated the two germline ends. The CDR3 coding sequence is TGTGCCAGCAGCCTACAGGGTACCTATGGCTACACCTTC. It specifies CASSLQGTYGYTF.

The gene calls are TRBV6-1 and TRBJ2-3; 7 positions match TRBD2. This CDR3 is built from 15 residues. The V gene's germline CDR1 is MNHNS and CDR2 SASEGT. V shed 3 bases, J shed 0 bases, and the junction held 3 bases outside the gene matches. CDR3 bases: TGTGCCAGCAGTGATTGGGGGGGTAGCACAGATACGCAGTATTTT. It translates to CASSDWGGSTDTQYF.

The chain has TRBV5-8 and TRBJ2-5, with TRBD2 matching 15 bases. Per germline, CDR1 SGHTS and CDR2 YDEGEE. Unmatched junction bases numbered 18, after V lost 4 bases and J lost 5 bases. The CDR3 runs to 20 residues. The CDR3 coding sequence is TGTGCCAGCAGCCCCTATATGGGACTAGCGGGGGGTTCGGCGGTGGAGACCCAGTACTTC. The encoded protein is CASSPYMGLAGGSAVETQYF.

In this sample, this clone turned up once. The V call is TRBV2, the J call TRBJ1-1; possibly TRBD1 for D (6 bases). The CDR3 loop spans 15 amino acids. CDR1 is SNHLY and CDR2 is FYNNEI in the germline V gene. Trimming shortened V by 6 bases and J by 5 bases, and 19 bases separated the two germline ends. CDR3 bases: TGTGCCAGCAGGGTACTACAGGGAATAGGGACTGAAGCTTTCTTT. Protein: CASRVLQGIGTEAFF.

The J gene is TRBJ1-4, the V gene TRBV2; possible D gene TRBD1, 6 bases. CDR1 and CDR2 (germline): SNHLY, FYNNEI. Trimming took 6 bases from V and 5 from J, leaving 10 bases between them. The CDR3 is made up of 13 amino acids. CDR3 nucleotides: TGTGCCAGCAGGACAGGCAGAAATGAAAAACTGTTTTTT. Its protein is CASRTGRNEKLFF.

The chain employs TRBV5-5 and TRBJ1-6; 8 nucleotides line up with TRBD1. Germline assignment: CDR1 SGHKS and CDR2 YYEKEE (reference sequence). This CDR3 has 15 residues. V shed 0 bases and J 6 bases; nucleotides not matched to a gene: 2. The CDR3 DNA sequence: TGTGCCAGCAGCTTGGGGGACAGGTTTAATTCACCCCTCCACTTT. Protein product: CASSLGDRFNSPLHF.

The count of this clone is one. The chain links TRBV5-1 to TRBJ1-2; 10 bases align to TRBD1. V shed 4 bases and J 7 bases; nucleotides not matched to a gene: 7. The CDR3 extends over 14 amino acids. From germline, CDR1 is SGHRS and CDR2 YFSETQ. CDR3 coding DNA: TGCGCCAGCAGCCTAGGGACAGGGGACGGTGGCTACACCTTC. Its translation is CASSLGTGDGGYTF.

This sequence joins TRBV5-1 and TRBJ1-1, with D possibly matching TRBD1 (6 bases). Germline V gene lookup returns CDR1 SGHRS and CDR2 YFSETQ. Trimming removed 0 bases from V and 3 bases from J, with 9 bases in between. The CDR3 totals 14 residues. The CDR3 region is CASSLASGDTEAFF. Written as DNA, the CDR3 is TGCGCCAGCAGCTTGGCCTCAGGGGACACTGAAGCTTTCTTT.

This chain's CDR3 is CASRRGRGTGDTQYF. The CDR3 DNA reads TGTGCCAGCAGACGGGGGCGGGGGACCGGAGATACGCAGTATTTT. This chain connects TRBV6-1 to TRBJ2-3; TRBD2 might be the D (7 bases). This CDR3 has 15 amino acids. The V and J ends lost 6 bases and 5 bases respectively, with 18 bases between them. CDR1 and CDR2 from the germline V gene are MNHNS and SASEGT.

Here the CDR3 DNA reads TGTGCCAGCAGCCGAGTCCTGGGCGCTGAGCAGTTCTTC. It yields the protein CASSRVLGAEQFF. The rearrangement uses TRBV6-4 and TRBJ2-1, with unresolved D. The germline V gene has CDR1 MRHNA and CDR2 SNTAGT. This CDR3 spans 13 amino acids. V was pared by 6 bases and J by 9 bases, with 15 bases between.

This sequence joins TRBV27 and TRBJ2-5; TRBD2 matches 11 bases. V trimming: 7 bases; J trimming: 4 bases; junction bases outside the gene matches: 2. CDR3 length: 13 amino acids. CDR1 and CDR2 (germline): MNHEY, SMNVEV (reference sequence). Here the CDR3 DNA reads TGTGCCAGCACTAGCGGGGGGCGAGAGACCCAGTACTTC. Protein: CASTSGGRETQYF.

The rearrangement joins TRBV7-8 to TRBJ2-7; perhaps TRBD1 as D (5 bases). The germline V gene encodes CDR1 SGHVS and CDR2 FQNEAQ. This CDR3 comprises 14 residues. Trimming took 1 base from V and 2 from J, leaving 9 bases between them. CDR3 sequence (DNA): TGTGCCAGCAGCTTAGGAAGGGGAACCTACGAGCAGTACTTC. The encoded protein is CASSLGRGTYEQYF.

The chain carries TRBV13 and TRBJ2-7; TRBD1 aligns across 9 bases. Per germline, CDR1 PRHDT and CDR2 FYEKMQ (reference sequence). Trimming cost V 5 bases and J 4 bases; bases outside gene matches: 15. There are 17 residues in the CDR3. The CDR3, as DNA: TGTGCCAGCAGCGTCTTCCGGCTCCGGGACAGGGAGTACGAGCAGTACTTC. Protein: CASSVFRLRDREYEQYF.

This clone occurred once. The J gene is TRBJ2-7, the V gene TRBV9; TRBD1 agrees at 10 bases. Germline-derived CDR1 and CDR2 are SGDLS and YYNGEE. The CDR3 runs 15 residues. With 2 bases clipped from V and 3 bases from J, the junction kept 5 bases outside the gene matches. The CDR3 loop reads CASSVGQGTHYEQYF. CDR3 DNA: TGTGCCAGCAGCGTGGGACAGGGGACACACTACGAGCAGTACTTC.

This chain uses TRBV7-9 with TRBJ2-7; D is undetermined. There are 12 residues in the CDR3. Trimming stripped 6 bases from V and 6 bases from J, with 12 bases between. The germline V gene encodes CDR1 SEHNR and CDR2 FQNEAQ (reference sequence). CDR3 region: CASSGSGGEQYF. DNA for the CDR3: TGTGCCAGCAGTGGATCGGGTGGCGAGCAGTACTTC.

This clone turned up a few times. CDR3 region: CASSQDRRARNYEQYF. In nucleotides, the CDR3 is TGCGCCAGCAGCCAAGATCGCAGGGCCCGAAATTACGAGCAGTACTTC. The chain combines TRBV4-3 with TRBJ2-7; D may be TRBD1 (5 bases). Germline-derived CDR1 and CDR2 are LGHNA and YSLEER. V lost 0 bases, J lost 4 bases, and 16 bases lay in between. This CDR3 region has 16 residues.

The table lists this clone with a count of one. The chain recombines TRBV4-2 with TRBJ2-5, with TRBD1 matching over 8 bases. The J call may not be correct, given that the DNA end is closer to TRBJ2-7. The CDR3 has 16 residues. CDR1 and CDR2 (germline): LGHNA, YNFKEQ. DNA for the CDR3: TGTGCCAGCAGCCCCATACCGGGGACAGGCCACAACGAGCAGTACTTC. Translated: CASSPIPGTGHNEQYF.

The V and J genes are TRBV9 and TRBJ1-2; TRBD1 is a possible D gene (6 bases). The germline gives CDR1 SGDLS, CDR2 YYNGEE. This CDR3 spans 14 amino acids. V dropped 0 bases and J dropped 8 bases, with 14 bases sitting between them. This CDR3 reads CASSVAPGGQGYTF. For the CDR3, the DNA is TGTGCCAGCAGCGTAGCCCCCGGGGGGCAAGGCTACACCTTC.

There are a few counts of this clone. The chain has TRBV19 and TRBJ1-1; a weak D match, TRBD1 (6 bases). CDR1 and CDR2 (germline): LNHDA, SQIVND (reference sequence). V was shortened by 3 bases and J by 4 bases, with 12 bases between the two germline ends. The CDR3 has 14 residues. The CDR3 here is CASSIARGLTEAFF. CDR3 DNA sequence: TGTGCCAGTAGTATTGCGCGGGGGCTCACTGAAGCTTTCTTT.

The chain joins TRBV18 to TRBJ1-1; possible D gene TRBD1, 5 bases. This CDR3 spans 13 amino acids. Germline values: CDR1 KGHSH, CDR2 LQKENI. V was clipped by 3 bases and J by 3 bases, with 8 bases between them. In DNA form, the CDR3 reads TGTGCCAGCTCACCCAGGGAGGACACTGAAGCTTTCTTT. As protein: CASSPREDTEAFF.

The genes are TRBV27 and TRBJ2-1; tentative D call: TRBD2 (6 bases). V lost 3 bases to trimming and J lost 5 bases, with 11 bases between them. The germline V gene encodes CDR1 MNHEY and CDR2 SMNVEV (reference sequence). CDR3 length: 14 residues. The CDR3 region has the DNA TGTGCCAGCAGTTTCACTAGCACCGACAATGAGCAGTTCTTC. This sequence encodes CASSFTSTDNEQFF.

This clone was counted a single time. CDR3 region: CASSVTSRNTEAFF. Written as DNA, the CDR3 is TGTGCCAGCAGCGTAACTAGCCGGAACACTGAAGCTTTCTTT. V gene TRBV9 combines with J gene TRBJ1-1; unclear D gene. V lost 1 base to trimming and J lost 1 base, with 8 bases between them. The CDR3 is 14 amino acids. From germline, CDR1 is SGDLS and CDR2 YYNGEE. The full variable domain, completed using reference TRBV9 and TRBJ1-1, is DSGVTQTPKHLITATGQRVTLRCSPRSGDLSVYWYQQSLDQGLQFLIQYYNGEERAKGNILERFSAQQFPDLHSELNLSSLELGDSALYFCASSVTSRNTEAFFGQGTRLTVV.

The chain uses TRBV5-1 and TRBJ2-1, with 12 bases lining up with TRBD2. CDR1 and CDR2 from the germline V gene are SGHRS and YFSETQ. Trimming cost V 1 base and J 7 bases; bases outside gene matches: 3. The length of the CDR3 is 15 residues. CDR3 sequence reads: CASSLSLAGGNEQFF. As DNA, the CDR3 is TGCGCCAGCAGCTTGTCTCTAGCGGGGGGGAATGAGCAGTTCTTC. Filled out from reference TRBV5-1 and TRBJ2-1, the complete variable domain reads KAGVTQTPRYLIKTRGQQVTLSCSPISGHRSVSWYQQTPGQGLQFLFEYFSETQRNKGNFPGRFSGRQFSNSRSEMNVSTLELGDSALYLCASSLSLAGGNEQFFGPGTRLTVL.

In its sample, this clone was seen a few times. This sequence joins TRBV27 and TRBJ1-1; TRBD1 might be the D (5 bases). Germline assignment: CDR1 MNHEY and CDR2 SMNVEV (reference sequence). This CDR3 is built from 12 residues. V shed 4 bases and J shed 10 bases, with 13 bases lying between them. The CDR3 DNA follows: TGTGCCAGCAGTTCCCCGGGACTAGGAGCTTTCTTT. Protein: CASSSPGLGAFF.

The rearrangement joins TRBV13 to TRBJ1-1, with 9 bases identical to TRBD1. Trimming removed 6 bases from V and 7 bases from J; junction bases left unmatched: 12. Germline V gene data show CDR1 as PRHDT and CDR2 as FYEKMQ (reference sequence). The length of the CDR3 is 15 residues. The DNA for the CDR3 is TGTGCCAGCAGGCTGAAAAGGACAGGGGACGGTGAAGCTTTCTTT. This translates into CASRLKRTGDGEAFF.

DNA for the CDR3: TGTGCCTGGAGTGTACGGGTACGGGGTTTGAACACTGAAGCTTTCTTT. Its protein product is CAWSVRVRGLNTEAFF. The genes are TRBV30 and TRBJ1-1, with D unclear. The CDR3 spans 16 residues. CDR1 is GTSNPN and CDR2 is SVGIG in the germline V gene (reference sequence). V gave up 0 bases and J gave up 0 bases, with 14 bases separating them.

The CDR3 loop reads CASSLQFRELWSSGNTIYF. The CDR3 DNA sequence: TGCGCCAGCAGCCTCCAATTCCGAGAGCTTTGGAGCTCTGGAAACACCATATATTTT. The rearrangement uses TRBV4-1 and TRBJ1-3; no definite D call. Looked up from germline, CDR1 is MGHRA and CDR2 is YSYEKL. Trimming removed 4 bases at V and 0 bases at J, with 22 bases between. The CDR3 extends over 19 amino acids.

The chain carries TRBV6-1 and TRBJ2-5, with 7 positions matching TRBD1. The CDR3 sequence is 15 residues long. Looked up from germline, CDR1 is MNHNS and CDR2 is SASEGT. Trimming took 7 bases from V and 1 from J; bases not matched to a gene: 9. The CDR3 DNA sequence: TGTGCCAGCACCCCGACCAGACAGGGCCAAGAGACCCAGTACTTC. It yields the protein CASTPTRQGQETQYF.

The chain carries TRBV7-6 and TRBJ1-1; TRBD1 might be the D (5 bases). CDR3 length: 15 amino acids. Germline assignment: CDR1 SGHVS and CDR2 FNYEAQ. The ends were cut back, 5 bases at V and 4 bases at J, with 17 bases in the middle. This CDR3 is CASSPVGGSGTEAFF. The CDR3 DNA reads as TGTGCCAGCAGCCCCGTGGGGGGGTCGGGCACTGAAGCTTTCTTT.